This T cell receptor (beta chain) was identified during a study of PD-L1 blockade in urothelial cancer. About the study: Males with urothelial cancer arising in the bladder constituted most of the roughly 30 patients. General observations from the study: In blood sampled pretreatment, TCR clonality below the median predicted better survival. Tumor-linked clones in blood grew more by 3 weeks in durable-benefit patients.

V gave up 9 bases and J gave up 7 bases, with 18 bases separating them. CDR1 and CDR2 (germline): LNHDA, SQIVND (reference sequence). The CDR3 extends over 13 amino acids. Profiling relied on immunoSEQ multiplex PCR, and the TCRdb table lists in-frame clones only, not all of them. The sample consists of 50,000 or so clones, about 72% of them appearing once. This clone came up many times. Its antigen is not identified. The receptor's source is a man aged 65 to 79 with urothelial cancer. The chain carries TRBV19 and TRBJ1-2; D may be TRBD1 (6 bases). Here the sequenced sample was PBMCs, taken around atezolizumab (anti-PD-L1) treatment. This CDR3 is CASRGRRQGGYTF. CDR3 nucleotide sequence: TGTGCCAGCAGGGGTAGGCGTCAGGGTGGCTACACCTTC.